This section outlines one T cell receptor (beta chain) sequence together with its context. Its antigen remains unidentified. The CDR3 runs 16 residues. Losses at the gene ends were 5 bases for V and 5 bases for J; bases not matched to a gene: 13. Germline values: CDR1 SNHLY, CDR2 FYNNEI. Treatment noted: roughly 20 received Ad26.COV2.S at low or high dose, single or two shots; about 5 received placebo; per-sample allocation not given. Specimen acquisition occurred on day 63 following the initial vaccine or placebo injection. An adult aged 18-55 years in Boston served as the donor. This sample stems from a study of Ad26.COV2.S vaccination and SARS-CoV-2 variants. Across the study: Intramuscular Ad26.COV2.S at 5x10^10 or 1x10^11 viral particles. Study-wide findings and caveats: Greater spike-specific TCR breadth was seen in vaccine recipients than in placebo recipients. Non-spike TCR breadth showed similarity between vaccine and placebo recipients.

Clones were sequenced by immunoSEQ multiplex PCR, and TCRdb holds only the in-frame ones, with some missing. The data show some 390,000 clones, with 80% to 90% seen just once and more than 3% held by the top ten. Here the sequenced sample was peripheral blood, taken in a trial of Ad26.COV2.S vaccine versus placebo. This rearrangement joins TRBV2 to TRBJ1-1; 8 bases are a match to TRBD1. The source of this sequence is a person between 18 and 59 years old who received the Ad26.COV2.S COVID-19 vaccine or a placebo. The CDR3 reads CASSSSLDRGGTEAFF. CDR3 sequence (DNA): TGTGCCAGCAGTTCTAGTCTCGACAGGGGAGGTACTGAAGCTTTCTTT. Together with reference TRBV2 and TRBJ1-1, the CDR3 gives the full variable domain: EPEVTQTPSHQVTQMGQEVILRCVPISNHLYFYWYRQILGQKVEFLVSFYNNEISEKSEIFDDQFSVERPDGSNFTLKIRSTKLEDSAMYFCASSSSLDRGGTEAFFGQGTRLTVV.